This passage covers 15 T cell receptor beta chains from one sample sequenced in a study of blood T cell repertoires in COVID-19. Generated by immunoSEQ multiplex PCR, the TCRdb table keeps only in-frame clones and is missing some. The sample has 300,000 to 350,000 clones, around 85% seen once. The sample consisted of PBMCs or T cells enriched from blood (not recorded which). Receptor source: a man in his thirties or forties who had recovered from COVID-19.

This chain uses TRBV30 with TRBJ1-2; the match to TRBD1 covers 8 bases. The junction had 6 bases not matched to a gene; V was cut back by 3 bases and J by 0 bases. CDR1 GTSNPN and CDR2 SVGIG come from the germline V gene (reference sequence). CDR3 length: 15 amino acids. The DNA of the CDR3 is TGTGCCTGGAGGGGGGGACAGGCGCCTAACTATGGCTACACCTTC. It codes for CAWRGGQAPNYGYTF.

The CDR3 sequence is CASTLGRNTEAFF. The CDR3 nucleotides are TGTGCCAGCACGCTAGGCCGGAACACTGAAGCTTTCTTT. V and J are TRBV6-5 and TRBJ1-1; no firm D call. Trimming cost V 7 bases and J 1 base, with 10 bases left between them. Germline-derived CDR1 and CDR2 are MNHEY and SVGAGI. The CDR3 runs 13 residues.

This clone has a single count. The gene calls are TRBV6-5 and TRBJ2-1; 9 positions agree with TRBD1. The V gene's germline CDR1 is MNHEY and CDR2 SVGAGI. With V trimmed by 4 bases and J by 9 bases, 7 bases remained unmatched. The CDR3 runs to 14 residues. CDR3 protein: CASSSGQGGSEQFF. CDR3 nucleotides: TGTGCCAGCAGTTCGGGACAGGGTGGGAGTGAGCAGTTCTTC.

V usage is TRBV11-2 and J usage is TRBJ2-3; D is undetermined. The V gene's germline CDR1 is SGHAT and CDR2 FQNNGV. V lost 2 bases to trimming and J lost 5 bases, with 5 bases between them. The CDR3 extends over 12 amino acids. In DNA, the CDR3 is TGTGCCAGCAGCTTAACGGGAGATACGCAGTATTTT. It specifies CASSLTGDTQYF.

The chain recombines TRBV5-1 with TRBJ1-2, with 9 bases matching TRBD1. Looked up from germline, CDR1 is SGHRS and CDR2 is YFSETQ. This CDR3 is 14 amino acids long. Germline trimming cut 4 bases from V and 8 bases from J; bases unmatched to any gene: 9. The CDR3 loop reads CASSASGTGNGYTF. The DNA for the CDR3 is TGCGCCAGCAGCGCCTCCGGGACAGGGAACGGCTACACCTTC.

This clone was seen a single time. The CDR3 region has the DNA TGTGCCAGCAGCCCTACGAGAGATGAAGCTTTCTTT. Residues: CASSPTRDEAFF. The rearrangement uses TRBV4-2 and TRBJ1-1; D remains unclear. V was shortened by 4 bases and J by 7 bases, with 10 bases between the two germline ends. CDR3 length: 12 amino acids. Germline V gives CDR1 LGHNA, CDR2 YNFKEQ.

CDR3 protein: CASSQDQAGGQPQHF. CDR3 nucleotides: TGCGCCAGCAGCCAAGATCAAGCAGGGGGTCAGCCCCAGCATTTT. The chain employs TRBV4-3 and TRBJ1-5; 7 bases line up with TRBD1. With 0 bases clipped from V and 6 bases from J, the junction kept 5 bases outside the gene matches. The CDR3 totals 15 residues. Germline CDR1 reads LGHNA; CDR2 reads YSLEER.

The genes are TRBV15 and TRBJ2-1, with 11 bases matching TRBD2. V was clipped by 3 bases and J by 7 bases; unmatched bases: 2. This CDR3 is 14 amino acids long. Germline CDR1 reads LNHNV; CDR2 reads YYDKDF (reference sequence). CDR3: CATSSGLAGNEQFF. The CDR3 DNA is TGTGCCACCAGCAGCGGACTAGCGGGTAATGAGCAGTTCTTC.

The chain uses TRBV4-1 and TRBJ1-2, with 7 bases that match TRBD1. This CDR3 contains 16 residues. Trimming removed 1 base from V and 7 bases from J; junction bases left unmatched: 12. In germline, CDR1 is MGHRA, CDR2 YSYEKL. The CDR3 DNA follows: TGCGCCAGCAGCCAAGGAGGAGGTCAGGGGGGCGGTGGCTACACCTTC. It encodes CASSQGGGQGGGGYTF.

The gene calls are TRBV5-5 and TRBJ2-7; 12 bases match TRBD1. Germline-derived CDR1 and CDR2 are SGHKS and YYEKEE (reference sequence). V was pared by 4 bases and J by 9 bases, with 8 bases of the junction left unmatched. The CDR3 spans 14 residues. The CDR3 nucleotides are TGTGCCAGCAGCCAGGGACAGGGGGCTCTTGGGCAGTACTTC. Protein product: CASSQGQGALGQYF.

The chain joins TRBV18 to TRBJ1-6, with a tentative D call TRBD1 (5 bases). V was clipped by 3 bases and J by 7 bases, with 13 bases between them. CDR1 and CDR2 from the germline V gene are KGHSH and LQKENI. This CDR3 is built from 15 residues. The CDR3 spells CASSPSSGYNSPLHF. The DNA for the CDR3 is TGTGCCAGCTCACCTTCCTCAGGGTACAATTCACCCCTCCACTTT.

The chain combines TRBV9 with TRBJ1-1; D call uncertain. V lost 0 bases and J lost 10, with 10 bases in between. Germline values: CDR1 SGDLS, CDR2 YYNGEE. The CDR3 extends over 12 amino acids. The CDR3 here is CASSVVGGPAFF. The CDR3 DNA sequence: TGTGCCAGCAGCGTAGTAGGAGGGCCAGCTTTCTTT.

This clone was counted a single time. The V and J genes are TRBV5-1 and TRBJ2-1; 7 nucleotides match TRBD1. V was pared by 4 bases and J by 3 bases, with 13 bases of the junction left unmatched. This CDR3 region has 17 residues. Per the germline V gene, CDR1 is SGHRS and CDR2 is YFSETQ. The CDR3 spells CASSLQKLTGIYNEQFF. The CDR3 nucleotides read TGCGCCAGCAGCCTTCAAAAATTGACAGGGATCTACAATGAGCAGTTCTTC.

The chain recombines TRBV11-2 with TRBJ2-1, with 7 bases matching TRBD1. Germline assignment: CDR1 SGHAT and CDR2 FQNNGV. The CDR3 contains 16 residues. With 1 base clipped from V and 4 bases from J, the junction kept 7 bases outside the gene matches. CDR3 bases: TGTGCCAGCAGCTTAGCGTGGCAGGGGGTATACAATGAGCAGTTCTTC. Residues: CASSLAWQGVYNEQFF.

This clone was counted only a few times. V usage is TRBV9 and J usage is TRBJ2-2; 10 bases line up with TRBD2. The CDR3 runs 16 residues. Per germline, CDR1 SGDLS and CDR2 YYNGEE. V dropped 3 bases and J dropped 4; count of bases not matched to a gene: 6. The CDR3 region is CASSETSGSSTGELFF. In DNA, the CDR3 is TGTGCCAGCAGCGAGACTAGCGGGTCCTCCACCGGGGAGCTGTTTTTT.